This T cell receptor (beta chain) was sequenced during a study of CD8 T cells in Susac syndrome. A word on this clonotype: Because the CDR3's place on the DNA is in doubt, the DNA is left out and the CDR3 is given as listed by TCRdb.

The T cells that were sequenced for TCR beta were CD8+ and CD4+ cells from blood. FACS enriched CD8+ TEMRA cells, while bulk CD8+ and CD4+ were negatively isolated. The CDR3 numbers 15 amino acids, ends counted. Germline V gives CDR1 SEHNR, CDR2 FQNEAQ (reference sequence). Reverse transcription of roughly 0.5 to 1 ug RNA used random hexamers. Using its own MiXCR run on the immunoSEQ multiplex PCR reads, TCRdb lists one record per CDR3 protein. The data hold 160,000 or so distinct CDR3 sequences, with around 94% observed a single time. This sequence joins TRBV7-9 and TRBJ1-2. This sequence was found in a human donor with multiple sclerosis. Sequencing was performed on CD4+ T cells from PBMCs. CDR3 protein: CASSFRSHFGNGYTF.